Following are 2 T cell receptor beta chains from one sample sequenced in a study of T cell changes during pregnancy in multiple sclerosis. Data came from immunoSEQ multiplex PCR; TCRdb stores just in-frame clones and leaves some out. The sample includes about 66,000 clones, 90% to 95% of them seen just once. The specimen comprised CD8+ T cells from peripheral blood mononuclear cells, sampled before pregnancy. Receptor source: a female donor with multiple sclerosis, enrolled in a pregnancy study.

The V gene is TRBV9, the J gene TRBJ2-7; 8 positions match TRBD1. CDR3 length: 14 amino acids. Trimming cost V 4 bases and J 3 bases; bases outside gene matches: 6. Germline V gene data show CDR1 as SGDLS and CDR2 as YYNGEE. CDR3 nucleotides: TGTGCCAGCAGCCTCGGACAGGGAATCTACGAGCAGTACTTC. This gives the protein CASSLGQGIYEQYF.

The rearrangement links TRBV5-6 to TRBJ2-7; weak D call: TRBD2 (6 bases). Trimming removed 4 bases at V and 4 bases at J, with 15 bases between. The CDR3 is made up of 14 amino acids. CDR1 and CDR2 from the germline V gene are SGHDT and YYEEEE. This CDR3 reads CASSGGVGGYEQYF. In DNA form, the CDR3 reads TGTGCCAGCAGCGGAGGAGTTGGGGGGTACGAGCAGTACTTC. The entire variable domain, with the rest obtained from reference TRBV5-6 and TRBJ2-7, is as follows: DAGVTQSPTHLIKTRGQQVTLRCSPKSGHDTVSWYQQALGQGPQFIFQYYEEEERQRGNFPDRFSGHQFPNYSSELNVNALLLGDSALYLCASSGGVGGYEQYFGPGTRLTVT.